These 12 T cell receptor beta chains were all obtained from the same sample, sequenced in a study of T-cell reconstitution after alpha-beta-depleted transplantation in children. This sample's TCRbeta library carried unique molecular identifier barcodes. TCRdb reprocessed the PCR reads with MiXCR, giving one entry per CDR3 protein. The sample consists of roughly 670,000 distinct CDR3 sequences, 10% to 15% of them appearing once. Sequences were derived from PBMCs, sampled before TCRalphabeta/CD19-depleted stem cell transplant. These receptors were taken from a girl aged 2-10 years with congenital amegakaryocytic thrombocytopenia, due to receive a stem cell transplant.

The V gene is TRBV4-1, the J gene TRBJ1-5; D unclear. The CDR3 spans 17 residues. The germline gives CDR1 MGHRA, CDR2 YSYEKL. Trimming removed 0 bases at V and 6 bases at J, with 18 bases between. The CDR3, as DNA: TGCGCCAGCAGCCAAGATACTTTGTTAACGTGGGTTCAGCCCCAGCATTTT. Translating gives CASSQDTLLTWVQPQHF.

At least ten counts were recorded for this clonotype. The chain employs TRBV5-1 and TRBJ2-7; the D is unclear. The CDR3 is made up of 18 amino acids. V lost 1 base and J 3 bases, leaving 23 bases between the germline ends. Germline values: CDR1 SGHRS, CDR2 YFSETQ. CDR3 DNA: TGCGCCAGCAGCTTGACCAAGTACTTCGACACAGATTACTACGAGCAGTACTTC. Its protein product is CASSLTKYFDTDYYEQYF.

The chain has TRBV20-1 and TRBJ2-1, with 8 bases fitting TRBD2. The trim removed 5 bases at V and 0 bases at J, leaving 6 bases unmatched. The V gene's germline CDR1 is DFQATT and CDR2 SNEGSKA (reference sequence). The CDR3 contains 15 residues. The CDR3 is CSAHRSGSSYNEQFF. The DNA for the CDR3 is TGCAGTGCTCACAGAAGCGGGAGCTCCTACAATGAGCAGTTCTTC.

This clonotype was found a few times. The genes are TRBV18 and TRBJ1-1; D may be TRBD1 (5 bases). With 2 bases removed from V and 10 bases from J, the gap between germline ends came to 20 bases. The CDR3 has 15 amino acids. Germline V gene sequence: CDR1 KGHSH, CDR2 LQKENI. The CDR3 spells CASSPNRQQFLTAFF. The CDR3 DNA reads as TGTGCCAGCTCACCAAACCGACAGCAATTTTTAACAGCTTTCTTT.

The chain recombines TRBV5-1 with TRBJ2-1; 8 nucleotides line up with TRBD2. The CDR3 is 16 residues long. Germline V lookup: CDR1 SGHRS, CDR2 YFSETQ. The V and J ends lost 1 base and 3 bases, in that order; junction bases with no gene match: 6. CDR3 in amino acids: CASSLRAGTSYNEQFF. The CDR3 bases are TGCGCCAGCAGCTTGAGGGCCGGGACTAGCTACAATGAGCAGTTCTTC.

This clonotype was seen a handful of times. J is TRBJ2-1 and V is TRBV5-1; TRBD1 matches 8 bases. CDR1 and CDR2 (germline): SGHRS, YFSETQ. This CDR3 has 14 residues. Trimming took 3 bases from V and 4 from J; bases not matched to a gene: 3. The CDR3 DNA reads as TGCGCCAGCAGCTGGGACAGGCGGTACAATGAGCAGTTCTTC. Its protein is CASSWDRRYNEQFF.

The chain recombines TRBV12-3 or TRBV12-4 with TRBJ1-3, with 7 bases identical to TRBD1. The CDR3 runs to 12 residues. The J segment lost 4 bases and the V segment lost 7 bases, leaving 1 base of the junction unmatched. CDR3 nucleotides: TGTGCCAGCAACAGGGGAGGAAACACCATATATTTT. It encodes CASNRGGNTIYF.

This clonotype was recorded many times. This chain joins TRBV20-1 and TRBJ2-1, with 7 bases lining up with TRBD2. Germline trimming cut 0 bases from V and 4 bases from J; bases unmatched to any gene: 6. Germline-derived CDR1 and CDR2 are DFQATT and SNEGSKA (reference sequence). The CDR3 consists of 15 residues. The CDR3 DNA reads TGCAGTGCTAGAGACGCGGGAGTCTCTTACAATGAGCAGTTCTTC. Residues: CSARDAGVSYNEQFF.

A few counts support this clonotype. No DNA is shown, since the ends of the CDR3 on it are uncertain; the CDR3 is the one TCRdb lists. This chain uses TRBV11-2 with TRBJ2-7. The germline CDR1 and CDR2 sequences are SGHAT and FQNNGV. The CDR3 extends over 13 residues, inclusive of both ends. The CDR3 here is CASSFGNGDEQYF.

V is TRBV15 and J is TRBJ2-1; the D gene is possibly TRBD2 (5 bases). The V end was cut by 1 base, the J end by 10 bases, with 11 bases between. Germline CDR1 reads LNHNV; CDR2 reads YYDKDF (reference sequence). This CDR3 is 13 amino acids long. The CDR3 reads CATSRGTFREQFF. CDR3 DNA sequence: TGTGCCACCAGCAGAGGGACTTTCAGGGAGCAGTTCTTC.

This clonotype was seen more than once but under ten times. V and J are TRBV29-1 and TRBJ1-4; D is possibly TRBD1 (5 bases). CDR3 length: 14 amino acids. Germline values: CDR1 SQVTM, CDR2 ANQGSEA. The V end was cut by 3 bases, the J end by 8 bases, with 16 bases between. CDR3 sequence reads: CSVEGYGTEEKLFF. Here the CDR3 DNA reads TGCAGCGTTGAGGGATATGGGACGGAAGAAAAACTGTTTTTT.

This clonotype was counted ten times or more. This rearrangement joins TRBV20-1 to TRBJ2-3, with TRBD1 identical over 8 bases. J was trimmed by 2 bases and V by 6 bases; bases with no gene match: 7. CDR1 and CDR2 from the germline V gene are DFQATT and SNEGSKA (reference sequence). The CDR3 loop spans 14 amino acids. The CDR3 loop is CSAPRQGNTDTQYF. CDR3 sequence (DNA): TGCAGTGCCCCCCGACAGGGGAACACAGATACGCAGTATTTT.